The present entry profiles one TCR beta chain with its context. Its antigen remains unidentified. Some clones are missing from TCRdb's copy, which holds only in-frame ones; the method was immunoSEQ multiplex PCR. The data contain nearly 2,500 clones, 80% to 85% of them singletons. The sample originates from a study of chemoradiotherapy in HPV16-positive cancers. Study summary: Candidate HPV-specific clones and shared TCR motifs came from a couple of HPV16-positive patients.

General study results and limits: The functional HPV-specific definition rests on just two HPV16-positive patients. Non-HPV-specific T cells did not expand in tumors during treatment, whereas candidate HPV-specific clones and E7-related motifs did. HPV-responsive T-cell expansion during chemoradiotherapy was linked to improved recurrence-free survival in HPV16-positive patients.

The V gene lost 0 bases and the J gene lost 5 bases, with 15 bases spanning the gap. The CDR3 consists of 16 residues. CDR1 and CDR2 (germline): SGHNT, YYREEE (reference sequence). This sequence was found in a human donor with HPV-associated anogenital cancer. Sequences were derived from tumor tissue, sampled from a patient who underwent chemoradiotherapy. V is TRBV5-4 and J is TRBJ2-1, with TRBD2 as a possible D gene (6 bases). This chain's CDR3 is CASSLEFGLANNEQFF. The CDR3 nucleotides read TGTGCCAGCAGCTTGGAATTTGGTCTAGCGAACAATGAGCAGTTCTTC.